This TCR beta chain was found in a study of regulatory T cells in long-lasting Graves disease. This clonotype was counted many times. Library construction for TCR beta used iRepertoire HTBI primers and Arm-PCR of CDR3 regions. TCRdb fed the multiplex PCR reads into MiXCR, producing one record per CDR3 protein. The sample records about 540,000 distinct CDR3 sequences, approximately 15% being singletons. Time point specified: newly diagnosed GD, antithyroid drugs for less than 3 months. There was RNA extracted from PBMCs, and the TCR library was made from it. Germline lookup yields CDR1 SNHLY and CDR2 FYNNEI. Losses at the gene ends were 4 bases for V and 5 bases for J; bases not matched to a gene: 10. The CDR3 runs to 16 residues. This sample also appeared in a second study, on T cells in Graves' hyperthyroidism and ophthalmopathy. Per that study: Patients with uncontrolled infections, other autoimmune diseases, pregnancy or lactation were excluded.

The TCR originated in a man aged 30 to 45 with Graves disease. The sample here was peripheral blood mononuclear cells (PBMCs), taken at new diagnosis, from a patient treated with antithyroid drugs. J is TRBJ2-1 and V is TRBV2; 8 positions agree with TRBD2. Here the CDR3 reads CASSAGGGRTDNEQFF. The CDR3 DNA reads as TGTGCCAGCAGTGCGGGAGGCGGGAGGACCGACAATGAGCAGTTCTTC.